This T cell receptor (beta chain) was retrieved from a study of neurological immune-mediated disorders. Unsorted libraries were generated from 2 million PBMCs held at -80 degrees C. Study results and limitations: None of the CDR3 amino acid sequences in expanded clones turned up in more than one subject, which points to private repertoires in all groups.

Each CDR3 protein gets one entry after TCRdb re-called the 5' RACE reads with MiXCR. The sample includes approximately 50,000 distinct CDR3 sequences, about a tenth of them seen just once. This clonotype has ten or more counts. Its antigen is undetermined. This CDR3 is built from 15 residues. Germline V CDR1 and CDR2: SGHNT, YYREEE (reference sequence). The V and J ends lost 3 bases and 6 bases, in that order; junction bases with no gene match: 4. This sequence joins TRBV5-4 and TRBJ2-1; 12 positions agree with TRBD2. This TCR was recovered from a man between 65 and 85 years old with HTLV-1-associated myelopathy (HAM/TSP). Sequenced input: PBMCs. CDR3 protein: CASSSSSGRANEQFF. The CDR3 nucleotides are TGTGCCAGCAGCTCTTCTAGCGGGAGGGCCAATGAGCAGTTCTTC.